This T cell receptor (beta chain) was recorded in a study of human T cells and chemical hapten exposure. Study as a whole: TCR yield per sample varied, mainly due to pooled library volumes.

V shed 0 bases and J shed 1 base, with 5 bases lying between them. The germline CDR1 and CDR2 sequences are SGHVS and FQNEAQ. This CDR3 region has 14 residues. Time point here: patch test 1, 2 weeks after DPC sensitization. This sample's treatment: therapeutic diphenylcyclopropenone sensitization with weekly scalp DPC. People who gave samples had alopecia, were 18 to 70 years old, and were suitable for DPC. TCRdb called the RACE reads again in MiXCR, with one record for every CDR3 protein. The sample contains 150,000 to 200,000 distinct CDR3 sequences, roughly 15% of which appear only once. This clonotype came up many times.

This clonotype was obtained from a woman under 40 with alopecia areata. Some clones in this sample may be carry-over from other donors' samples. Sequenced material: whole blood, taken in connection with sensitization to the hapten diphenylcyclopropenone (DPC). The V gene is TRBV7-8, the J gene TRBJ2-3; D gene uncertain. CDR3 DNA: TGTGCCAGCAGCTTAGCATCGGGCACAGATACGCAGTATTTT. The encoded protein is CASSLASGTDTQYF.